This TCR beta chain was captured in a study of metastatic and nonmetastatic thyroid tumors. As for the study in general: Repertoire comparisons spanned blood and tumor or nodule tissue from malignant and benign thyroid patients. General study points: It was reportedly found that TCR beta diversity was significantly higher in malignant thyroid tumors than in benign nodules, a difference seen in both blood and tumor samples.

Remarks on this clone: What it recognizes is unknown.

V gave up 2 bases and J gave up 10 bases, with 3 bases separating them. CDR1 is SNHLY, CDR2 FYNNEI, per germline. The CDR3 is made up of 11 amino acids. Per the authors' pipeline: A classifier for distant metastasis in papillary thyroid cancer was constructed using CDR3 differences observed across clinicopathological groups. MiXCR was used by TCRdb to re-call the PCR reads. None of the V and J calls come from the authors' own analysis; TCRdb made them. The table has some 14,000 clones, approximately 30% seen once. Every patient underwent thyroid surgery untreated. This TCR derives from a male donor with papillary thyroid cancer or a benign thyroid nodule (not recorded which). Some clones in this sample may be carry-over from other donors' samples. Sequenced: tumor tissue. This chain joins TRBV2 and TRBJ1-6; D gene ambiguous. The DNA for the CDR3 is TGTGCCAGCAGTGAAAACTCACCCCTCCACTTT. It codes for CASSENSPLHF.